Included here is one T cell receptor beta chain sequence, with context. The antigen remains undetermined. Authors of the study amplified TCR beta CDR3 regions from RNA transcripts. An initial round of RT-PCR targeting the TCR CDR3 relied on the HTBI primer set. One entry per CDR3 protein, called by TCRdb with MiXCR from the multiplex PCR reads. The sample comprises fewer than 700,000 distinct CDR3 sequences, 15% to 20% of which are singletons, and 17% rests with the top ten. This CDR3 spans 15 amino acids. V was shortened by 5 bases and J by 4 bases, with 17 bases between the two germline ends. Per germline, CDR1 SEHNR and CDR2 FQNEAQ (reference sequence). This sample is part of a study of T cells in Graves' hyperthyroidism and ophthalmopathy. Overall study results and limits: Clonotypes that were expanded in thyroid above 0.001 mostly appeared in blood too.

Patients with ophthalmopathy all had a Clinical Activity Score of at least 3, a NOSPECS grade of at least 4 and duration under 3 months. Diagnoses used clinical symptoms, serum thyroxine and TRAb, thyroid ultrasound and orbital computed tomography. This chain connects TRBV7-9 to TRBJ1-2; D may be TRBD1 (6 bases). The specimen was blood. This receptor was taken from a woman between 18 and 29 years old with Graves' ophthalmopathy. CDR3 amino acids: CASSPGQTYAYGYTF. CDR3 DNA sequence: TGTGCCAGCAGCCCCGGACAGACTTACGCCTATGGCTACACCTTC.